These T cell receptor beta chains were read from a single sample in a study of STAT3 mutations in large granular lymphocyte leukemia. Assay: immunoSEQ multiplex PCR; the TCRdb copy retains only in-frame clones and omits some. The sample records 25,000 to 40,000 clones, approximately 86% being singletons. The sample comprised peripheral blood mononuclear cells. These receptors were obtained from a man between 60 and 70 years old with T-cell large granular lymphocyte leukemia. Some clones in this sample may be carry-over from other donors' samples. CDR3s include the opening cysteine and the closing phenylalanine or tryptophan. Each record gives: J gene, V gene, clone size, D gene, CDR3 protein, CDR3 DNA. The D gene is left open where the match is weak. Clone size is not always given. Where it is, it says once, few, many or a class for expanded clones.

>TRBJ2-7|TRBV6-5|once|-
CASSYAISYEQYF
TGTGCCAGCAGTTACGCTATCTCCTACGAGCAGTACTTC
>TRBJ1-1|TRBV5-1|-|TRBD1
CASSHDRGGTEAFF
TGCGCCAGCAGCCACGACAGGGGAGGAACTGAAGCTTTCTTT
>TRBJ2-7|TRBV4-3|-|TRBD2
CASSQVAGPYEQYF
TGCGCCAGCAGCCAAGTAGCGGGGCCCTACGAGCAGTACTTC
>TRBJ1-5|TRBV7-9|few|-
CASSLAGGLGHQPQHF
TGTGCCAGCAGCTTAGCGGGGGGGTTGGGGCACCAGCCCCAGCATTTT
>TRBJ2-1|TRBV5-1|-|TRBD2
CASSLPLAGGYNEQFF
TGCGCCAGCAGCCTCCCTCTAGCGGGAGGGTACAATGAGCAGTTCTTC
>TRBJ2-3|TRBV18|-|TRBD2
CASSPRGSGGTDTQYF
TGTGCCAGCTCACCACGAGGTAGCGGGGGCACAGATACGCAGTATTTT
>TRBJ2-5|TRBV4-1|once|-
CASSQGPGAGRETQYF
TGCGCCAGCAGCCAAGGCCCAGGGGCGGGCCGTGAGACCCAGTACTTC
>TRBJ1-6|TRBV19|-|-
CASSISAGISPLHF
TGTGCCAGTAGTATATCGGCAGGGATTTCACCCCTCCACTTT
>TRBJ1-4|TRBV5-4|once|-
CASSRAREGEKLFF
TGTGCCAGCAGCCGGGCCCGGGAGGGGGAAAAACTGTTTTTT
>TRBJ2-2|TRBV7-9|-|TRBD1
CASSSPGQGWTGELFF
TGTGCCAGCAGCTCGCCGGGACAGGGGTGGACCGGGGAGCTGTTTTTT
>TRBJ2-7|TRBV5-1|-|TRBD2
CASSLPTSGAPDEQYF
TGCGCCAGCAGCCTCCCAACTAGCGGGGCCCCGGACGAGCAGTACTTC
>TRBJ1-1|TRBV7-2|-|-
CASSPGAANTEAFF
TGTGCCAGCAGCCCCGGGGCAGCGAACACTGAAGCTTTCTTT
>TRBJ2-5|TRBV2|-|TRBD2
CATGSGAQETQYF
TGTGCCACCGGAAGCGGGGCCCAAGAGACCCAGTACTTC
>TRBJ2-7|TRBV11-3|-|TRBD1
CASSQAGTGIYEQYF
TGTGCCAGCAGCCAAGCGGGGACAGGGATATACGAGCAGTACTTC
>TRBJ1-2|TRBV28|-|-
CASSLTGPYGYTF
TGTGCCAGCAGTTTGACAGGTCCCTATGGCTACACCTTC
>TRBJ2-1|TRBV29-1|-|TRBD1
CSVEVGQPYNEQFF
TGCAGCGTTGAAGTGGGACAGCCCTACAATGAGCAGTTCTTC
>TRBJ2-7|TRBV30|-|-
CAWSVGGALNYEQYF
TGTGCCTGGAGTGTAGGGGGGGCCCTTAATTACGAGCAGTACTTC
>TRBJ1-4|TRBV5-6|-|-
CASSLDPGQGEKLFF
TGTGCCAGCAGCTTGGATCCCGGACAAGGGGAAAAACTGTTTTTT
>TRBJ2-3|TRBV29-1|once|-
CSVELGYGTGFFSTDTQYF
TGCAGCGTGGAATTGGGGTACGGGACGGGATTTTTTAGCACAGATACGCAGTATTTT
>TRBJ2-5|TRBV5-4|once|TRBD2
CAASGSGRYETQYF
TGTGCCGCCTCGGGTAGCGGGAGATATGAGACCCAGTACTTC
>TRBJ1-2|TRBV27|-|TRBD1
CASSRTGTVVSYGYTF
TGTGCCAGCAGTCGAACCGGGACAGTCGTCAGCTATGGCTACACCTTC
>TRBJ2-5|TRBV5-1|once|TRBD1
CASSLQTGGQETQYF
TGCGCCAGCAGCTTACAGACAGGGGGACAAGAGACCCAGTACTTC
>TRBJ2-2|TRBV5-1|-|-
CASRKGVEGNGELFF
TGCGCCAGCAGAAAAGGGGTGGAGGGAAACGGGGAGCTGTTTTTT
>TRBJ1-2|TRBV5-4|-|-
CASSLEAGASSGGYTF
TGTGCCAGCAGCTTGGAGGCAGGGGCCTCTTCGGGTGGCTACACCTTC
>TRBJ1-2|TRBV6-1|-|-
CASRWEGTIGGYTF
TGTGCCAGCAGGTGGGAGGGGACCATCGGTGGCTACACCTTC
>TRBJ2-3|TRBV2|-|-
CARGTSGNRQYF
TGTGCCAGGGGGACCTCGGGTAATCGCCAGTATTTT
>TRBJ1-6|TRBV7-2|-|-
CASSLARFGLRTGRDGGSPLHF
TGTGCCAGCAGCTTAGCGCGTTTCGGATTGAGGACGGGCAGGGACGGTGGTTCACCCCTCCACTTT
>TRBJ2-5|TRBV29-1|-|-
CSVEVPGVETQYF
TGCAGCGTTGAAGTCCCAGGGGTAGAGACCCAGTACTTC
>TRBJ1-1|TRBV7-8|-|-
CASSVLRGTEAFF
TGTGCCAGCAGCGTCCTGAGGGGAACTGAAGCTTTCTTT
>TRBJ2-1|TRBV19|-|TRBD2
CASSIGWKREATYNEQFF
TGTGCCAGTAGTATAGGCTGGAAGCGGGAGGCGACCTACAATGAGCAGTTCTTC
>TRBJ2-7|TRBV28|few|TRBD1
CASSLAPQGAYEQYF
TGTGCCAGCAGTTTAGCCCCCCAGGGGGCCTACGAGCAGTACTTC
>TRBJ1-1|TRBV5-4|-|TRBD1
CASSFPDRAEAFF
TGTGCCAGCAGCTTCCCCGACAGGGCAGAAGCTTTCTTT
>TRBJ2-3|TRBV6-5|-|TRBD2
CASSYGASGSTDTQYF
TGTGCCAGCAGTTACGGGGCTAGCGGGAGCACAGATACGCAGTATTTT
>TRBJ2-7|TRBV27|-|TRBD1
CASSARQGNPSYEQYF
TGTGCCAGCAGTGCCCGACAGGGCAACCCTTCCTACGAGCAGTACTTC
>TRBJ1-5|TRBV6-5|-|-
CASRRMGNQPQHF
TGTGCCAGCAGACGGATGGGCAATCAGCCCCAGCATTTT
>TRBJ1-2|TRBV28|-|-
CASSLDSTGSGYTF
TGTGCCAGCAGTTTGGACAGTACGGGAAGTGGCTACACCTTC
>TRBJ2-6|TRBV5-1|-|-
CASSEDNAPGANVLTF
TGCGCCAGCAGCGAGGACAACGCTCCTGGGGCCAACGTCCTGACTTTC
>TRBJ2-7|TRBV28|-|-
CASRPRDGSSYEQYF
TGTGCCAGCCGGCCCCGGGACGGGAGCTCCTACGAGCAGTACTTC
>TRBJ2-1|TRBV25-1|-|TRBD2
CASSDELTSGEQFF
TGTGCCAGCAGTGATGAGTTGACTAGCGGAGAGCAGTTCTTC
>TRBJ2-1|TRBV30|-|-
CAWAGDTYNEQFF
TGTGCCTGGGCGGGGGACACCTACAATGAGCAGTTCTTC
>TRBJ1-1|TRBV7-9|-|-
CASSFRGGDTEAFF
TGTGCCAGCAGCTTCAGGGGTGGGGACACTGAAGCTTTCTTT
>TRBJ2-7|TRBV7-3|-|-
CASSLDHAFEQYF
TGTGCCAGCAGCTTAGATCACGCTTTCGAGCAGTACTTC
>TRBJ2-2|TRBV4-3|-|-
CASSQEQGRTNTGELFF
TGCGCCAGCAGCCAAGAACAGGGAAGGACGAACACCGGGGAGCTGTTTTTT
>TRBJ2-1|TRBV18|-|TRBD2
CASSGTSGLEQFF
TGTGCCAGCTCAGGGACTAGTGGGCTTGAGCAGTTCTTC
>TRBJ1-2|TRBV4-2|-|TRBD1
CASSDPTGRDYGYTF
TGTGCCAGCAGCGACCCGACAGGGAGGGACTATGGCTACACCTTC
>TRBJ2-1|TRBV15|-|TRBD2
CATIGSGARDEQFF
TGTGCCACCATCGGCAGCGGGGCCCGAGATGAGCAGTTCTTC
>TRBJ2-7|TRBV30|-|TRBD1
CAWRAVGDSTYEQYF
TGTGCCTGGAGGGCCGTGGGGGACAGCACCTACGAGCAGTACTTC
>TRBJ1-6|TRBV14|-|TRBD1
CASSQAQGGQSPLHF
TGTGCCAGCAGCCAAGCACAGGGGGGACAATCACCCCTCCACTTT
>TRBJ2-7|TRBV2|-|-
CASRVGGNEQYF
TGTGCCAGCAGGGTGGGAGGTAACGAGCAGTACTTC
>TRBJ1-6|TRBV6-5|-|TRBD1
CASTTGAPGPSPLHF
TGTGCCAGCACAACAGGGGCCCCTGGTCCTTCACCCCTCCACTTT
>TRBJ2-3|TRBV6-1|few|-
CASSAGQGTDTQYF
TGTGCCAGCAGTGCTGGCCAGGGCACAGATACGCAGTATTTT
>TRBJ2-7|TRBV13|few|TRBD2
CASSLYDYLAGYEQYF
TGTGCCAGCAGCTTATACGACTACTTAGCGGGCTACGAGCAGTACTTC
>TRBJ2-5|TRBV30|-|-
CAWSLGTVQETQYF
TGTGCCTGGAGTTTGGGGACGGTACAAGAGACCCAGTACTTC